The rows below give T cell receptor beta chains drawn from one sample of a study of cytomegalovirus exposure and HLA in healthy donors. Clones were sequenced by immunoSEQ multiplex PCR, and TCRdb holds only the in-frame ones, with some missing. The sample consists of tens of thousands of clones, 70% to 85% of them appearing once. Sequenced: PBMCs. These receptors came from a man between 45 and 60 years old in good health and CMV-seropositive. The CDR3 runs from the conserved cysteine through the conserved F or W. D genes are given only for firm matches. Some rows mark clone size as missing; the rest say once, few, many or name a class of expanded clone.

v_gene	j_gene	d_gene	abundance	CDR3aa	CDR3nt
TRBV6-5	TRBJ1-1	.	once	CASNLVNTEAFF	TGTGCCAGCAACTTAGTGAACACTGAAGCTTTCTTT
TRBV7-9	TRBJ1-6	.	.	CASSPAAGHSPLHF	TGTGCCAGCAGCCCGGCCGCAGGGCATTCACCCCTCCACTTT
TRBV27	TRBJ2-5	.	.	CASSLARGAGKETQYF	TGTGCCAGCAGTTTGGCCCGGGGGGCAGGGAAAGAGACCCAGTACTTC
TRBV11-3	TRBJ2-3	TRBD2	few	CASSFRTSGRATDTQYF	TGTGCCAGCAGCTTTAGGACTAGCGGGAGGGCCACGGATACGCAGTATTTT
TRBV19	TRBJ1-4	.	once	CASSIGQGTEKLFF	TGTGCCAGTAGTATCGGGCAGGGGACCGAAAAACTGTTTTTT
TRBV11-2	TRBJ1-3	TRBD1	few	CASSSLRDRSKGNTIYF	TGTGCCAGCAGCTCTCTTAGGGACAGATCGAAAGGAAACACCATATATTTT
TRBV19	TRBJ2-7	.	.	CASSLNNPTRTYEQYF	TGTGCCAGTAGTCTCAACAACCCGACAAGGACTTACGAGCAGTACTTC
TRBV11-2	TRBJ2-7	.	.	CASSSDTNYEQYF	TGTGCCAGCAGCTCGGACACTAATTACGAGCAGTACTTC
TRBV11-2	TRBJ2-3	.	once	CASSLEGGTQYF	TGTGCCAGCAGCTTAGAAGGGGGTACGCAGTATTTT
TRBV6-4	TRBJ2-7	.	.	CASSDKEGAALFTYEQYF	TGTGCCAGCAGTGACAAAGAGGGAGCCGCGCTTTTTACCTACGAGCAGTACTTC
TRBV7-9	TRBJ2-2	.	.	CASRLPGNTGELFF	TGTGCCAGCAGGCTCCCAGGGAACACCGGGGAGCTGTTTTTT
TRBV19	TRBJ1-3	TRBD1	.	CASTQPPGQGAGNTIYF	TGTGCCAGTACCCAACCCCCGGGACAGGGGGCAGGAAACACCATATATTTT
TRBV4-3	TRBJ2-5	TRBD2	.	CASSRTTSGVGETQYF	TGCGCCAGCAGCCGTACCACTAGCGGTGTTGGGGAGACCCAGTACTTC
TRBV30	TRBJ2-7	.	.	CAWDSGKYEQYF	TGTGCCTGGGATAGCGGAAAATACGAGCAGTACTTC
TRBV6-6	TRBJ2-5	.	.	CASRTKGLHETQYF	TGTGCCAGCAGAACTAAGGGACTTCACGAGACCCAGTACTTC
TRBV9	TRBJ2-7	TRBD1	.	CASSAIGQGVFTEQYF	TGTGCCAGCAGCGCGATCGGACAGGGGGTATTTACCGAGCAGTACTTC
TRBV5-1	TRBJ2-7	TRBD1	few	CASGGTGTGSGEQYF	TGCGCCAGCGGGGGGACCGGGACAGGGTCGGGGGAGCAGTACTTC
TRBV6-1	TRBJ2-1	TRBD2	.	CASSRLAGGHEQFF	TGTGCCAGCAGCCGACTAGCGGGAGGTCATGAGCAGTTCTTC
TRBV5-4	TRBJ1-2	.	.	CASSLEVQNYGYTF	TGTGCCAGCAGCTTGGAAGTACAGAACTATGGCTACACCTTC
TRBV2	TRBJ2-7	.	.	CASRRTDSSYEQYF	TGTGCCAGCAGGAGGACAGACAGCTCCTACGAGCAGTACTTC
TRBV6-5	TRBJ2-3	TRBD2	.	CASRYGLASRSQYF	TGTGCCAGCAGATACGGACTAGCGAGTAGGTCGCAGTATTTT
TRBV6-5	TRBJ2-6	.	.	CASRELSGANVLTF	TGTGCCAGCAGGGAGCTCTCTGGGGCCAACGTCCTGACTTTC
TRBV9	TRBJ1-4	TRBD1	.	CASSDGQATEKLFF	TGTGCCAGCAGCGATGGACAGGCGACAGAAAAACTGTTTTTT
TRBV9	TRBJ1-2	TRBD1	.	CASTPPGGQGAGGYTF	TGTGCCAGCACCCCGCCGGGGGGACAGGGGGCGGGTGGCTACACCTTC
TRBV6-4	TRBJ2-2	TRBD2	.	CASSDIAGGNTGELFF	TGTGCCAGCAGTGACATAGCGGGAGGGAACACCGGGGAGCTGTTTTTT
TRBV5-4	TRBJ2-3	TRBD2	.	CASSWTSGNTQYF	TGTGCCAGCAGCTGGACTAGCGGCAATACGCAGTATTTT
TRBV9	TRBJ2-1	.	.	CASSVISSSYNEQFF	TGTGCCAGCAGCGTAATTTCCAGCTCCTACAATGAGCAGTTCTTC
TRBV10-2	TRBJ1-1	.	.	CASLQGSEAFF	TGCGCCAGCTTGCAGGGTTCTGAAGCTTTCTTT
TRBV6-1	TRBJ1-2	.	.	CASSEVEVEGYTF	TGTGCCAGCAGTGAAGTTGAGGTGGAGGGCTACACCTTC
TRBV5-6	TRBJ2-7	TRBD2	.	CASSLELAGDPNEQYF	TGTGCCAGCAGCTTGGAACTAGCGGGAGATCCCAACGAGCAGTACTTC
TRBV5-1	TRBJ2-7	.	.	CASSLVSSGSYEQYF	TGCGCCAGCAGCTTGGTGAGTAGCGGCTCCTACGAGCAGTACTTC